These 26 T cell receptor beta chains were all obtained from the same sample, sequenced in a study of shared clonotypes between healthy human individuals. The data were produced by immunoSEQ multiplex PCR, yet TCRdb's version contains in-frame clones alone and is incomplete. The sample has about 480,000 clones, 79% seen once. Material for sequencing was PBMCs. These receptors were taken from a woman in her forties in good health. Some clones in this sample may be carry-over from other donors' samples.

This chain uses TRBV5-1 with TRBJ2-6, with 8 positions matching TRBD2. Germline CDR1 reads SGHRS; CDR2 reads YFSETQ. The CDR3 has 17 residues. Trimming cost V 2 bases and J 4 bases; bases outside gene matches: 8. CDR3 sequence: CASSFNLAGSGANVLTF. DNA for the CDR3: TGCGCCAGCAGCTTTAACTTAGCGGGGTCGGGGGCCAACGTCCTGACTTTC. The full variable domain, in which reference TRBV5-1 and TRBJ2-6 provide the parts outside the CDR3, is KAGVTQTPRYLIKTRGQQVTLSCSPISGHRSVSWYQQTPGQGLQFLFEYFSETQRNKGNFPGRFSGRQFSNSRSEMNVSTLELGDSALYLCASSFNLAGSGANVLTFGAGSRLTVL.

The gene calls are TRBV27 and TRBJ2-2, with 9 bases aligning to TRBD2. The ends lost 0 bases at V and 0 bases at J; junction bases unmatched: 8. There are 19 residues in the CDR3. CDR1 is MNHEY and CDR2 is SMNVEV in the germline V gene (reference sequence). CDR3 region: CASSLSVAGAHPNTGELFF. Here the CDR3 DNA reads TGTGCCAGCAGTTTATCTGTAGCGGGAGCCCATCCGAACACCGGGGAGCTGTTTTTT.

This clone was counted at least ten times. The chain links TRBV6-5 to TRBJ2-2, with 7 bases fitting TRBD1. The CDR3 length is 15 residues. V was clipped by 6 bases and J by 1 base; unmatched bases: 5. Germline V gives CDR1 MNHEY, CDR2 SVGAGI. In nucleotides, the CDR3 is TGTGCCAGCAGCCAACGGACAGGGAACACCGGGGAGCTGTTTTTT. It codes for CASSQRTGNTGELFF.

The chain carries TRBV27 and TRBJ2-3, with D unclear. V lost 7 bases to trimming and J lost 3 bases, with 11 bases between them. The germline CDR1 and CDR2 sequences are MNHEY and SMNVEV (reference sequence). CDR3 length equals 13 residues. CDR3 sequence (DNA): TGTGCCAGCAAGTTTTTAGTTACAGATACGCAGTATTTT. The encoded protein is CASKFLVTDTQYF.

The chain links TRBV9 to TRBJ2-5; the D is unclear. The germline CDR1 and CDR2 sequences are SGDLS and YYNGEE. V was clipped by 3 bases and J by 1 base, with 10 bases between them. The CDR3 is made up of 14 amino acids. This CDR3 reads CASSATVGQETQYF. For the CDR3, the DNA is TGTGCCAGCAGCGCGACTGTTGGCCAAGAGACCCAGTACTTC.

The CDR3 DNA follows: TGTGCCAGCAGCCCAGGGGGCGGGAGGGCCGTACAAGAGACCCAGTACTTC. As protein: CASSPGGGRAVQETQYF. The chain joins TRBV5-4 to TRBJ2-5; tentatively, D is TRBD2 (9 bases). The ends were cut back, 4 bases at V and 2 bases at J, with 21 bases in the middle. Germline assignment: CDR1 SGHNT and CDR2 YYREEE (reference sequence). The length of the CDR3 is 17 residues.

The V call is TRBV29-1, the J call TRBJ2-7; 10 bases are shared with TRBD1. The V gene's germline CDR1 is SQVTM and CDR2 ANQGSEA. The V segment lost 5 bases and the J segment 4 bases; nucleotides outside the gene matches: 5. The CDR3 loop spans 13 amino acids. CDR3 bases: TGCAGCGTTAGCATGGGACAGGGGTACGAGCAGTACTTC. Protein: CSVSMGQGYEQYF.

Of note for this clone: Other DNA sequences in this sample translate to the same CDR3. V usage is TRBV27 and J usage is TRBJ2-7, with TRBD2 matching 10 bases. The V segment lost 2 bases and the J segment 4 bases; nucleotides outside the gene matches: 5. The CDR3 is 15 amino acids. Germline lookup yields CDR1 MNHEY and CDR2 SMNVEV (reference sequence). For the CDR3, the DNA is TGTGCCAGCAGTTTAGGAGCGGGAGGGCCTTACGAGCAGTACTTC. Translated, it gives CASSLGAGGPYEQYF.

This clone was counted a few times. CDR3 DNA: TGTGCCAGCAGTTTCCCGGACAGGGAAGCTTTCTTT. This translates into CASSFPDREAFF. V gene TRBV28 combines with J gene TRBJ1-1; 7 nucleotides agree with TRBD1. V lost 3 bases and J lost 8; bases outside the gene matches: 3. CDR1 MDHEN and CDR2 SYDVKM come from the germline V gene. This CDR3 has 12 amino acids.

The chain links TRBV7-9 to TRBJ2-1; maybe TRBD1 (6 bases). The CDR3 contains 12 residues. Germline CDR1 reads SEHNR; CDR2 reads FQNEAQ (reference sequence). With 7 bases removed from V and 7 bases from J, the gap between germline ends came to 11 bases. The CDR3 nucleotides read TGTGCCAGCAATACTAGGGGGAATGAGCAGTTCTTC. It translates to CASNTRGNEQFF.

The V call is TRBV28, the J call TRBJ2-7; 8 nucleotides agree with TRBD1. The V segment lost 10 bases and the J segment 0 bases; nucleotides outside the gene matches: 5. Germline assignment: CDR1 MDHEN and CDR2 SYDVKM. The CDR3 spans 13 residues. CDR3: CATPTGVSYEQYF. The CDR3, as DNA: TGTGCCACCCCGACAGGGGTCTCCTACGAGCAGTACTTC. Combining the CDR3 with reference TRBV28 and TRBJ2-7 gives the whole variable domain DVKVTQSSRYLVKRTGEKVFLECVQDMDHENMFWYRQDPGLGLRLIYFSYDVKMKEKGDIPEGYSVSREKKERFSLILESASTNQTSMYLCATPTGVSYEQYFGPGTRLTVT.

This sequence joins TRBV18 and TRBJ2-3; D ambiguous. CDR1 and CDR2 (germline): KGHSH, LQKENI. CDR3 length: 15 amino acids. V was clipped by 4 bases and J by 4 bases, with 15 bases between them. CDR3 residues: CASSLDRRLADTQYF. The CDR3 nucleotides read TGTGCCAGCTCACTTGACCGAAGATTGGCAGATACGCAGTATTTT.

This chain uses TRBV14 with TRBJ2-7; 10 bases are shared with TRBD2. With 0 bases clipped from V and 6 bases from J, the junction kept 5 bases outside the gene matches. Germline CDR1 is SGHDN and CDR2 is FVKESK. The length of the CDR3 is 15 residues. CDR3 protein: CASSQDRRTSGEQYF. CDR3 bases: TGTGCCAGCAGCCAAGATAGGCGGACTAGCGGCGAGCAGTACTTC.

This clone has only one observation. The V and J genes are TRBV5-1 and TRBJ2-1; 10 nucleotides line up with TRBD2. The germline V gene encodes CDR1 SGHRS and CDR2 YFSETQ. The CDR3 is 16 amino acids. The V and J ends lost 3 bases and 3 bases, in that order; junction bases with no gene match: 6. CDR3 sequence: CASSSTSGKGYNEQFF. DNA for the CDR3: TGCGCCAGCAGCTCAACTAGCGGGAAAGGCTACAATGAGCAGTTCTTC.

The V gene is TRBV6-1, the J gene TRBJ2-2; the D gene is possibly TRBD1 (5 bases). This CDR3 comprises 15 residues. The V gene's germline CDR1 is MNHNS and CDR2 SASEGT. V lost 6 bases to trimming and J lost 1 base, with 12 bases between them. DNA of the CDR3: TGTGCCAGCAGCGCCCAGGGCCGGAACACCGGGGAGCTGTTTTTT. Translated: CASSAQGRNTGELFF.

This CDR3 is CASSPKGGPGNTIYF. CDR3 nucleotides: TGTGCCAGCTCACCAAAAGGGGGCCCTGGAAACACCATATATTTT. V is TRBV18 and J is TRBJ1-3; 7 bases align to TRBD1. V lost 2 bases, J lost 2 bases, and 3 bases stayed unmatched. This CDR3 is 15 amino acids long. Looked up from germline, CDR1 is KGHSH and CDR2 is LQKENI.

The chain joins TRBV6-6 to TRBJ1-2; D might be TRBD1 (5 bases). CDR3 length: 12 residues. The V and J ends lost 5 bases and 8 bases respectively, with 12 bases between them. CDR1 is MNHNY, CDR2 SVGAGI, per germline (reference sequence). DNA of the CDR3: TGTGCCAGCAGTCCCGGGACCGAAGGCTACACCTTC. It encodes CASSPGTEGYTF.

V usage is TRBV25-1 and J usage is TRBJ1-6; 8 bases agree with TRBD1. V was clipped by 6 bases and J by 7 bases; unmatched bases: 2. There are 13 residues in the CDR3. Germline values: CDR1 MGHDK, CDR2 SYGVNS. CDR3 region: CASRQGGNSPLHF. For the CDR3, the DNA is TGTGCCAGCAGACAGGGGGGGAATTCACCCCTCCACTTT.

This clone came up once. The V gene is TRBV7-8, the J gene TRBJ2-7, with D perhaps TRBD1 (6 bases). Trimming left V 0 bases short and J 7 bases short, with 19 bases between. The germline V gene encodes CDR1 SGHVS and CDR2 FQNEAQ. The CDR3 is made up of 16 amino acids. In nucleotides, the CDR3 is TGTGCCAGCAGCTTAGCGCTCACGGACAGACCGTGGGAGCAGTACTTC. It is translated as CASSLALTDRPWEQYF.

This clone showed up just once. This chain connects TRBV28 to TRBJ2-5; 11 bases map to TRBD2. Unmatched junction bases numbered 3, after V lost 2 bases and J lost 4 bases. Germline assignment: CDR1 MDHEN and CDR2 SYDVKM. There are 15 residues in the CDR3. The CDR3 loop is CASSLELAGAETQYF. DNA of the CDR3: TGTGCCAGCAGTTTAGAACTAGCGGGAGCAGAGACCCAGTACTTC. Drawing the rest from reference TRBV28 and TRBJ2-5, the complete variable domain is DVKVTQSSRYLVKRTGEKVFLECVQDMDHENMFWYRQDPGLGLRLIYFSYDVKMKEKGDIPEGYSVSREKKERFSLILESASTNQTSMYLCASSLELAGAETQYFGPGTRLLVL.

This chain joins TRBV10-1 and TRBJ2-1, with D perhaps matching TRBD2 (6 bases). V lost 7 bases and J 1 base, leaving 17 bases between the germline ends. The CDR3 runs to 16 residues. Looked up from germline, CDR1 is WNHNN and CDR2 is SYGVQD (reference sequence). The CDR3 sequence: CASTTTRLVSYNEQFF. Here the CDR3 DNA reads TGCGCCAGCACTACGACTAGACTTGTGTCCTACAATGAGCAGTTCTTC.

For the CDR3, the DNA is TGTGCCAGCAGCCCACCGACAGGGGGAAACTACAATGAGCAGTTCTTC. Translated, it gives CASSPPTGGNYNEQFF. This chain joins TRBV7-9 and TRBJ2-1, with 9 bases lining up with TRBD1. The V segment lost 5 bases and the J segment 3 bases; nucleotides outside the gene matches: 8. The CDR3 loop spans 16 amino acids. From germline, CDR1 is SEHNR and CDR2 FQNEAQ (reference sequence).

The V gene is TRBV25-1, the J gene TRBJ2-5, with unresolved D. The tail of the sequence fits TRBJ2-7 better, so the J call may be wrong. CDR3 size: 17 residues. In germline, CDR1 is MGHDK, CDR2 SYGVNS. This CDR3 is CASSAPWLRSRSREQYF. The CDR3 DNA follows: TGTGCCAGCAGTGCCCCCTGGTTGAGGTCTCGATCCCGCGAGCAGTACTTC.

Only a few counts were recorded for this clone. The chain carries TRBV28 and TRBJ2-5, with D unclear. The last part of the DNA fits TRBJ2-7 better; the J call may be wrong. The germline V gene has CDR1 MDHEN and CDR2 SYDVKM. The CDR3 is 11 residues long. CDR3 sequence (DNA): TGTGCCAGCAGTATCAACTACGAGCAGTACTTC. Protein product: CASSINYEQYF.

The CDR3 loop is CASSLVGTEAFF. The CDR3 DNA is TGTGCCAGCAGCCTGGTCGGGACTGAAGCTTTCTTT. The chain combines TRBV6-1 with TRBJ1-1; D is unclear. V was clipped by 6 bases and J by 5 bases, with 10 bases between them. Germline V CDR1 and CDR2: MNHNS, SASEGT. The length of the CDR3 is 12 residues.

About this clone: This may arise from a read error, as a much more abundant clone is one base away. V and J are TRBV7-2 and TRBJ2-1; the match to TRBD2 covers 8 bases. Trimming at V came to 5 bases and at J to 0 bases, leaving 3 bases not matched to a gene. The germline V gene has CDR1 SGHTA and CDR2 FQGNSA. The CDR3 spans 15 residues. DNA for the CDR3: TGTGCCAGCAGCCCCAGCGGGAGCTCCTACAATGAGCAGTTCTTC. Residues: CASSPSGSSYNEQFF.